The source of this TCR beta chain is a study of blood T cell repertoires in COVID-19 (dated by TCRdb to about 2020). As for the study more broadly: Collaborator samples came from the United States, Italy and Spain and covered acute and convalescent phases of COVID-19. The material from the prospective study consisted of cDNA or gDNA derived from T cells, B-cell-depleted T cells, or PBMCs. The samples were drawn from the first 160 participants of the ongoing ImmuneRACE study and from 1,254 subjects provided by 6 global collaborators. Nearly every sample came with metadata listing a de-identified subject ID, COVID-19 status, age in years and sex. Subjects who had been exposed to COVID-19, were actively infected with it, or had recovered from it provided the deeply sampled blood TCRbeta repertoires that made up the dataset. Where available, HLA class I and class II types were taken from metadata supplied by the sample provider and were not determined by assay-based typing. The repertoires were released in a freely available public database intended as a resource for research on the immune response to SARS-CoV-2.

TCRbeta CDR3 regions were amplified from genomic DNA by means of the immunoSEQ Assay, a bias-controlled multiplex PCR. As for how the authors treated the data: Nucleated cell counts per sample were estimated from amplification of reference gene primers within the assay. To quantify the absolute abundance of each unique TCRbeta CDR3 rearrangement, sequence reads were collapsed and filtered. For each sample, productive Simpson clonality was calculated as the square root of Simpson's diversity index across productive rearrangements. TCRdb re-hosts the immuneACCESS table, in-frame sequences only. Its copies lack some clones; in the studies checked, an unresolved V gene accounts for under half of them, and the cause for the rest is not known. V and J calls and clone size come straight from that table; D and trimming were deduced from the DNA. The table for this sample lists a few hundred thousand clones; around 85% of them were counted only once. The ten largest clones take up 2% to 2.5% of the sample.

The collaborating institutions used their own protocols to collect whole blood in K2EDTA tubes. For TCRbeta analysis, collaborators shipped samples in one of three forms: frozen whole blood, isolated PBMCs, or DNA extracted from either of those sample types. What the authors observed across the whole study: The quantity of clinical and demographic metadata differed by source and by participant and was supplied without curation.

Regarding this clone: No cognate antigen has been identified for it. Within one base of it there is no much larger clone, and no base qualities were kept.

The CDR3 holds 12 amino acids from the cysteine to the phenylalanine. Only CDR3 DNA remains: 36 bases, in frame from the first base. As encoded in the germline V gene, CDR1 is MNHEY while CDR2 is SVGAGI. Trimming takes 2 bases from V and 7 bases from J, and the germline ends sit 3 bases apart. Sequenced material: peripheral blood. The chain was built from TRBV6-5 and TRBJ1-6, with the D gene uncertain. The source of this sequence is a woman aged 45-59 years with acute or convalescent COVID-19. The nucleotide sequence reads TGTGCCAGCAGTTACGCGAATTCACCCCTCCACTTT. The encoded protein is CASSYANSPLHF.